This T cell receptor (beta chain) was identified in a study of a mutant IDH1 vaccine in newly diagnosed glioma. At the level of the study: Those enrolled had earlier been treated with radiotherapy, temozolomide, or both, mostly both.

Assay used: immunoSEQ multiplex PCR; TCRdb lists only in-frame clones, some missing. The sample includes fewer than 40,000 clones, approximately 80% of them seen just once. V was clipped by 4 bases and J by 2 bases, with 7 bases between them. The germline gives CDR1 SGHDT, CDR2 YYEEEE. CDR3 length: 13 residues. Sample time point: baseline, week 1 (first vaccination visit). Stated treatment: pre-vaccination baseline after standard-of-care therapy. The receptor was isolated from a man aged 30 to 39 with glioma. The material was PBMCs, obtained from a glioma patient treated with radiotherapy, temozolomide or both. The chain uses TRBV5-6 and TRBJ1-3; D ambiguous. CDR3 nucleotide sequence: TGTGCCAGCAGCGAGTGGCCTGGAAACACCATATATTTT. Translation: CASSEWPGNTIYF.